A selection of T cell receptor beta chains follows, all from one sample in a study of T-cell reconstitution after alpha-beta-depleted transplantation in children. TCRdb itself ran the PCR reads through MiXCR, one entry per CDR3 protein. Of about 230,000 distinct CDR3 sequences listed, roughly a tenth were seen once; the top ten hold around 6.2%. The sample here was PBMCs from the stem cell graft donor, taken from the stem cell graft. These receptors originate from a human donor who donated a stem cell graft to a child with acute lymphoblastic leukemia. CDR3s include the opening cysteine and the closing phenylalanine or tryptophan. Clone size appears in some rows only: once, few, many, or a class for an expanded clone.

v_call,clone_size,cdr3_aa
TRBV5-5,-,CASATADNGYTF
TRBV20-1,few,CSAKLNTEAFF
TRBV6-1,-,CASSVTGVGTEAFF
TRBV6-1,few,CASSGVGQQNYGYTF
TRBV10-1,-,CASSDSRGITPLHF
TRBV7-9,few,CASSSSDIRTPGSCFF
TRBV10-3,-,CASTRGVGTNTEAFF
TRBV20-1,many,CSARSSSATGPDSYEQYF
TRBV5-5,few,CASSLEGDSNEKLFF
TRBV20-1,-,CSARGQLITDTQYF
TRBV7-2,few,CASSLDRDSPLHF
TRBV20-1,many,CSARLDVELYF
TRBV7-9,many,CASSLGQPNEQFF
TRBV7-2,many,CASSPGGFTTDSLREQFF
TRBV4-3,-,CASSQLDTAPYEQYF
TRBV10-3,many,CAISHGGQKGPSKGYTF
TRBV20-1,few,CSSQEGIYGYTF
TRBV12-3/TRBV12-4,few,CASSPTGGANTEAFF
TRBV5-6,-,CASTISNSRGIYGYTF
TRBV5-1,few,CASSLRLVTDTQYF
TRBV2,-,CASSETGLIAGELFF
TRBV4-2,-,CASSQDLRTKRAFF
TRBV9,many,CASSVDDTVGLKMNTEAFF
TRBV29-1,few,CSVGLWGKNTEAFF
TRBV9,few,CASSPDRVYEAFF
TRBV11-2,many,CASSAGRSYEQYF
TRBV4-3,few,CASSLSKQGATHEQYF
TRBV5-1,few,CASSLGQADYEQYF
TRBV6-5,-,CASSYSAGSSGNTIYF
TRBV2,many,CASIANRAMNSPLHF
TRBV12-3/TRBV12-4,many,CASSRGSQKQYF
TRBV7-2,many,CASSPIGTGKYGYTF
TRBV5-1,many,CASSFLEVSDTQYF
TRBV5-6,many,CASSKMGDYTQYF
TRBV12-3/TRBV12-4,medium-sized,CASSFDALGGSPLHF
TRBV6-2/TRBV6-3,-,CASNQLGLEGYTF
TRBV5-1,-,CASSLFGGGADTQYF
TRBV7-8,many,CASSLEAGVQPQHF
TRBV6-1,-,CASINRGIGEKVFF
TRBV11-2,-,CASSLGGVNYGYTF